Given below is one T cell receptor beta chain in context. The antigen it recognizes is unknown. Base qualities are not provided; no much larger clone lies one nucleotide away. This sample is drawn from a study of radiotherapy plus CTLA-4 blockade in lung cancer (dated by TCRdb to between 2018 and 2020). With regard to the full study: Among the enrolled patients, about 19% had an objective response, and 31% reached disease control.

To prepare the library, the immunoSEQ multiplex PCR assay was applied. TCRdb obtained this table from immuneACCESS and retained in-frame rearrangements with V and J assigned. These tables miss some clones; where compared with another copy, unresolved V genes account for less than half of the shortfall, and the remainder is unexplained. The sample table shows 45,000 or so clones, and roughly two thirds are seen once. In total, the top ten clones hold around 3.3% of the sample. The study tested focal radiation therapy combined with CTLA-4 blockade (ipilimumab) in patients with chemo-refractory metastatic non-small-cell lung cancer. CDR1 and CDR2, per the germline V gene (reference sequence), are LNHDA and SQIVND. Between the V and J ends, shortened by 3 bases and 6 bases respectively, the junction contains 14 bases. Including cysteine and phenylalanine, the CDR3 has 14 amino acids. The sequence is cut down to CDR3 DNA, 42 bases in frame from base 1.

The full study reports these points: The strongest predictors of response, as reported, were early dynamic changes in blood T cell clones along with a rise in serum interferon-beta after radiation. After treatment with radiotherapy and ipilimumab, TCR clones that originated in tumors expanded in peripheral blood.

Sequences were derived from peripheral blood, sampled from a patient treated with radiotherapy plus ipilimumab. This sequence originates from a human donor with non-small cell lung cancer who had a complete response to radiotherapy plus ipilimumab. In this chain, TRBV19 is recombined with TRBJ1-2; 5 matching bases give a weak D call of TRBD1. The CDR3 corresponds to CASSIEDKVHGYTF. The nucleotide sequence reads TGTGCCAGTAGTATCGAGGACAAAGTCCATGGCTACACCTTC.